One sample yielded the 23 T cell receptor beta chains listed below, sequenced in a study of beta chain features in type 1 diabetes. Regarding the study as a whole: All four CD4+ subsets from Type 1 diabetes patients carried moderately but significantly shorter TCRB CDR3s.

These receptors have no known antigen. Investigators reverse transcribed all isolated RNA, so they sequenced expressed TCRB transcripts. The method was immunoSEQ multiplex PCR; TCRdb's version includes in-frame clones alone and lacks a portion of them. There are around 710,000 clones in the sample; roughly 12% occur only once, and approximately 0.11% lies in the top ten. Input material: naive CD4+ T cells from blood. These receptors originate from a man younger than 40 with type 1 diabetes.

The sample holds a few counts of this clone. The V and J genes are TRBV9 and TRBJ2-7; D is unclear. The ends were cut back, 0 bases at V and 6 bases at J, with 7 bases in the middle. The CDR3 contains 12 residues. The germline gives CDR1 SGDLS, CDR2 YYNGEE. The CDR3 here is CASSVGYGEQYF. The CDR3 region has the DNA TGTGCCAGCAGCGTAGGTTATGGCGAGCAGTACTTC.

With respect to this clone: This sample includes further DNA sequences coding for the same CDR3. The CDR3 loop reads CSEDGYTF. The CDR3 nucleotides are TGCAGCGAAGATGGCTACACCTTC. The V gene is TRBV29-1, the J gene TRBJ1-2; D is unresolved. The CDR3 extends over 8 amino acids. CDR1 SQVTM and CDR2 ANQGSEA come from the germline V gene. Trimming took 7 bases from V and 6 from J, leaving 3 bases between them.

The chain has TRBV10-3 and TRBJ1-5; no definite D call. Per germline, CDR1 ENHRY and CDR2 SYGVKD. CDR3 size: 14 residues. V was shortened by 3 bases and J by 6 bases, with 12 bases between the two germline ends. The CDR3 DNA sequence: TGTGCCATCAGTGAAGTTGACGGGGTTCAGCCCCAGCATTTT. Protein sequence: CAISEVDGVQPQHF.

This clone has more than one count but fewer than ten. J is TRBJ2-5 and V is TRBV5-4; D is unresolved. Trimming pared 5 bases from V and 4 bases from J, leaving 18 bases between. Germline loops: CDR1 SGHNT, CDR2 YYREEE (reference sequence). The CDR3 has 15 amino acids. The CDR3, as DNA: TGTGCCAGCAGTCAAGACCCCGGAACCCGAGAGACCCAGTACTTC. As protein: CASSQDPGTRETQYF.

The chain is built from TRBV5-1 and TRBJ1-2; 7 bases line up with TRBD1. V gave up 2 bases and J gave up 2 bases; unmatched junction bases: 6. This CDR3 has 15 residues. Germline CDR1 and CDR2: SGHRS and YFSETQ. The CDR3 region has the DNA TGCGCCAGCAGCTTTACGGGACAGCCCAACTATGGCTACACCTTC. This sequence encodes CASSFTGQPNYGYTF.

This clone was seen only a few times. At the DNA level, this CDR3 is encoded by other sequences in the same sample as well. The chain uses TRBV9 and TRBJ2-1, with TRBD2 matching 14 bases. The CDR3 is 16 residues long. Germline CDR1 is SGDLS and CDR2 is YYNGEE. After removal of 2 bases from V and 2 bases from J, the junction contained 0 bases not matched to a gene. CDR3 DNA sequence: TGTGCCAGCAGCGTGGGACTAGCGGGGGCCTACAATGAGCAGTTCTTC. This translates into CASSVGLAGAYNEQFF. The whole variable domain, remainder taken from reference TRBV9 and TRBJ2-1, is DSGVTQTPKHLITATGQRVTLRCSPRSGDLSVYWYQQSLDQGLQFLIQYYNGEERAKGNILERFSAQQFPDLHSELNLSSLELGDSALYFCASSVGLAGAYNEQFFGPGTRLTVL.

The chain is built from TRBV7-2 and TRBJ1-4; possibly TRBD1 for D (6 bases). The CDR3 sequence is 17 residues long. Germline CDR1 and CDR2: SGHTA and FQGNSA. The V gene lost 1 base and the J gene lost 7 bases, with 19 bases spanning the gap. CDR3 DNA sequence: TGTGCCAGCAGCTTAGAAGGTGACGGGGGCGTGGGTGAAAAACTGTTTTTT. Translation: CASSLEGDGGVGEKLFF.

This clone was observed a handful of times. A junction end diverges from the germline sequence, so it may reflect a read error. The V call is TRBV6-1, the J call TRBJ2-7; D is possibly TRBD2 (5 bases). CDR1 is MNHNS, CDR2 SASEGT, per germline. There are 11 residues in the CDR3. Here the CDR3 DNA reads TGTGCCAGCGGTGAGGGATACGAGCAGTACTTC. It encodes CASGEGYEQYF.

This clone was counted between two and nine times. The J gene is TRBJ1-2, the V gene TRBV4-3, with unresolved D. Per the germline V gene, CDR1 is LGHNA and CDR2 is YSLEER. Trimming cost V 0 bases and J 4 bases, with 12 bases left between them. The CDR3 consists of 15 residues. DNA for the CDR3: TGCGCCAGCAGCCAAGATATGGACGGAGTCTATGGCTACACCTTC. Amino acids: CASSQDMDGVYGYTF.

The sample holds a few counts of this clone. The chain employs TRBV4-3 and TRBJ2-3, with 12 bases that match TRBD2. This CDR3 has 17 residues. Trimming at V came to 4 bases and at J to 6 bases, leaving 11 bases not matched to a gene. Germline values: CDR1 LGHNA, CDR2 YSLEER. The DNA for the CDR3 is TGCGCCAGCAGCCCAGACCCCGCTAGCGGGAGGGGCGATACGCAGTATTTT. Its protein is CASSPDPASGRGDTQYF.

This clone was observed a few times. This chain uses TRBV10-3 with TRBJ2-3, with TRBD1 matching 7 bases. J gave up 5 bases and V 2 bases, and 1 base lay outside the gene matches. Germline CDR1 and CDR2: ENHRY and SYGVKD. CDR3 length equals 13 residues. The CDR3 bases are TGTGCCATCAGTGAGGCAGGGGGAGATACGCAGTATTTT. Its translation: CAISEAGGDTQYF.

The gene calls are TRBV7-9 and TRBJ2-7; D unclear. The CDR3 is 14 residues long. Germline V gene data show CDR1 as SEHNR and CDR2 as FQNEAQ (reference sequence). Trimming removed 5 bases at V and 5 bases at J, with 16 bases between. CDR3 region: CASSPPSSPHEQYF. DNA of the CDR3: TGTGCCAGCAGCCCACCATCCAGCCCGCACGAGCAGTACTTC. The entire variable domain, with the rest obtained from reference TRBV7-9 and TRBJ2-7, is as follows: DTGVSQNPRHKITKRGQNVTFRCDPISEHNRLYWYRQTLGQGPEFLTYFQNEAQLEKSRLLSDRFSAERPKGSFSTLEIQRTEQGDSAMYLCASSPPSSPHEQYFGPGTRLTVT.

This clone was seen a handful of times. The chain couples TRBV6-5 to TRBJ1-2, with 10 bases fitting TRBD1. This CDR3 is 15 amino acids long. CDR1 is MNHEY, CDR2 SVGAGI, per germline. V shed 6 bases, J shed 4 bases, and the junction held 8 bases outside the gene matches. The CDR3 protein is CASRGQGVSGYGYTF. CDR3 sequence (DNA): TGTGCCAGCAGAGGACAGGGGGTCTCCGGCTATGGCTACACCTTC.

A word on this clone: Other DNA sequences in this specimen translate into the identical CDR3. This chain uses TRBV18 with TRBJ1-5; D is unclear. Germline loops: CDR1 KGHSH, CDR2 LQKENI. This CDR3 is 13 amino acids long. V was cut by 3 bases and J by 0 bases, with 3 bases left in between. The CDR3 protein is CASSPDSNQPQHF. The CDR3 DNA sequence: TGTGCCAGCTCACCGGATAGCAATCAGCCCCAGCATTTT.

This clone has more than one count but fewer than ten. The CDR3 sequence is CASSATGGLSYEQYF. The CDR3, as DNA: TGTGCCAGCAGTGCGACAGGGGGCCTTTCCTACGAGCAGTACTTC. The chain is built from TRBV25-1 and TRBJ2-7, with TRBD1 matching 10 bases. The V gene end was trimmed by 4 bases and the J gene end by 1 base; junction bases not matched to a gene: 4. Per germline, CDR1 MGHDK and CDR2 SYGVNS. The CDR3 is 15 amino acids.

This chain uses TRBV28 with TRBJ2-3, with unresolved D. Trimming stripped 6 bases from V and 1 base from J, with 14 bases between. The CDR3 is made up of 15 amino acids. The germline V gene encodes CDR1 MDHEN and CDR2 SYDVKM. The CDR3 DNA is TGTGCCAGCAGCTCCGCGGCCTCCGGCACAGATACGCAGTATTTT. Residues: CASSSAASGTDTQYF.

This rearrangement joins TRBV4-3 to TRBJ1-6; D is unresolved. The V end was cut by 0 bases, the J end by 7 bases, with 16 bases between. CDR3 length: 17 amino acids. Looked up from germline, CDR1 is LGHNA and CDR2 is YSLEER. The CDR3 loop reads CASSQERPGHWNSPLHF. The CDR3 nucleotides are TGCGCCAGCAGCCAAGAGAGACCGGGTCATTGGAATTCACCCCTCCACTTT.

This chain uses TRBV5-1 with TRBJ2-2; 8 nucleotides match TRBD1. Losses at the gene ends were 1 base for V and 1 base for J; bases not matched to a gene: 6. From germline, CDR1 is SGHRS and CDR2 YFSETQ. The CDR3 is 17 residues long. The CDR3 region has the DNA TGCGCCAGCAGCTTGAATTCGGGGACAGGGAACACCGGGGAGCTGTTTTTT. Translation gives CASSLNSGTGNTGELFF. The entire variable domain, with the rest obtained from reference TRBV5-1 and TRBJ2-2, is as follows: KAGVTQTPRYLIKTRGQQVTLSCSPISGHRSVSWYQQTPGQGLQFLFEYFSETQRNKGNFPGRFSGRQFSNSRSEMNVSTLELGDSALYLCASSLNSGTGNTGELFFGEGSRLTVL.

The V and J genes are TRBV2 and TRBJ2-3, with D perhaps assigned TRBD1 or TRBD2 (5 bases each). Trimming took 8 bases from V and 10 from J, leaving 10 bases between them. The CDR3 has 10 amino acids. CDR1 and CDR2 (germline): SNHLY, FYNNEI. The CDR3 bases are TGTGCCAGCCGGGACGGGTCGCAGTATTTT. Amino acid sequence: CASRDGSQYF.

The chain joins TRBV11-2 to TRBJ2-1; 7 bases agree with TRBD1. Losses at the gene ends were 5 bases for V and 1 base for J; bases not matched to a gene: 8. Germline assignment: CDR1 SGHAT and CDR2 FQNNGV. The CDR3 has 16 residues. CDR3 in amino acids: CASSNPTGPSYNEQFF. CDR3 sequence (DNA): TGTGCCAGCAGCAACCCGACAGGGCCTTCCTACAATGAGCAGTTCTTC.

V usage is TRBV2 and J usage is TRBJ1-3; D gene ambiguous. Germline CDR1 is SNHLY and CDR2 is FYNNEI. V dropped 5 bases and J dropped 4 bases, with 15 bases sitting between them. CDR3 size: 15 residues. The CDR3 nucleotides read TGTGCCAGCAGTCAGGATGGGCAGCCGGGAAACACCATATATTTT. This encodes CASSQDGQPGNTIYF.

This clone was counted a few times. The V and J genes are TRBV4-2 and TRBJ1-2; maybe TRBD1 (5 bases). The CDR3 consists of 15 residues. Germline V gene sequence: CDR1 LGHNA, CDR2 YNFKEQ. V was trimmed by 3 bases and J by 1 base, leaving 12 bases between them. This CDR3 reads CASSQGDSLNYGYTF. The CDR3 DNA follows: TGTGCCAGCAGCCAGGGCGACAGTCTTAACTATGGCTACACCTTC.

This clone was picked up a small number of times. CDR3 in amino acids: CASSPDSYTYNEQFF. The DNA for the CDR3 is TGCGCCAGCAGCCCTGACAGTTACACGTACAATGAGCAGTTCTTC. The chain recombines TRBV5-1 with TRBJ2-1, with D possibly being TRBD1 (5 bases). V lost 4 bases, J lost 4 bases, and 15 bases lay in between. Germline V gene lookup returns CDR1 SGHRS and CDR2 YFSETQ. This CDR3 has 15 residues.